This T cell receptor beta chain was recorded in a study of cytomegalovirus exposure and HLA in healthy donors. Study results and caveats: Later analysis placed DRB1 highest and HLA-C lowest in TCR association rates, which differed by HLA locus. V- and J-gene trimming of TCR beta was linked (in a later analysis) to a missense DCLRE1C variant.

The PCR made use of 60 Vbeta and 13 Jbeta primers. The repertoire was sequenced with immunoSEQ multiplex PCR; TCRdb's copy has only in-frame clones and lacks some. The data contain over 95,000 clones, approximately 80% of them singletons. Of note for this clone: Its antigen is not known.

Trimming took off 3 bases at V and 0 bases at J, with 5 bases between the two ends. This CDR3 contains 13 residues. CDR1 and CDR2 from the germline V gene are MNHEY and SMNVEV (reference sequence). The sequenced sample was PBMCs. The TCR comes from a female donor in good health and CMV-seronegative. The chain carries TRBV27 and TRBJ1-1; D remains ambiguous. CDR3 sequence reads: CASSLEVNTEAFF. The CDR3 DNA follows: TGTGCCAGCAGTTTGGAGGTGAACACTGAAGCTTTCTTT.